This T cell receptor beta chain was recovered during a study of blood T cell repertoires in COVID-19. Across the whole study: COVID-19 samples collected from the United States, Italy and Spain covered acute and convalescent phases. In each case, the material was cDNA or gDNA derived from T cells, B-cell-depleted T cells, or PBMCs.

Trimming removed 3 bases from V and 2 bases from J; junction bases left unmatched: 9. Germline CDR1 is LNHNV and CDR2 is YYDKDF (reference sequence). The CDR3 has 18 residues. In the study's own analysis: Amplifying reference gene primers gave estimates of nucleated cell counts. Clones were read by immunoSEQ multiplex PCR, and TCRdb kept only the in-frame ones, dropping some. V and J calls and clone size are those listed in that table; D and trimming were worked out from the DNA. The sample contains over 85,000 clones, roughly 85% of which appear only once. The V and J genes are TRBV15 and TRBJ1-5, with 11 nucleotides matching TRBD1. The sample taken for sequencing was peripheral blood. The sequence was obtained from a man older than 75 with acute or convalescent COVID-19. CDR3 region: CATSSRDRGGIGNQPQHF. The DNA of the CDR3 is TGTGCCACCAGCAGCCGGGACAGGGGGGGAATAGGCAATCAGCCCCAGCATTTT.